This is a list of T cell receptor beta chains from one sample in a study of blood T cell repertoires in COVID-19. Sequenced by immunoSEQ multiplex PCR; TCRdb stores in-frame clones only, minus some. The table shows under 300,000 clones, with less than 90% occurring only once. What was sequenced was peripheral blood. All receptors derive from a man in his 60s with acute or convalescent COVID-19. CDR3s leave out the opening cysteine and the closing phenylalanine or tryptophan. The D gene is left open where the match is weak.

CDR3	V	D
ASSRDYEQY	TRBV6-2/TRBV6-3	.
ASRQGDTEAF	TRBV5-1	TRBD1
ASSYSRTGVGGYLLAFQY	TRBV6-2/TRBV6-3	TRBD2
ASSLAGQRLF	TRBV27	.
ASCPTTGPVNSPLH	TRBV28	.
ATSRERTSVNTGELF	TRBV15	TRBD2
ASSQDGQLGGELF	TRBV4-2	.
ASSTGTSGRRSYNEQF	TRBV19	TRBD2
ASSLFGGEAF	TRBV27	.
ASSPSMTGNTGELF	TRBV18	.
ASSYSSGMSYEQY	TRBV6-5	TRBD2
ASSLRGQQPQH	TRBV12-3/TRBV12-4	TRBD1
ATCPPSFYGYT	TRBV24-1	.
ASSHRLAGDGNEQF	TRBV19	TRBD2
ATSRFTTGNTEAF	TRBV15	.
AIRGTGDNSYEQY	TRBV10-3	TRBD1
AISRLAGETQY	TRBV10-3	.
ASSLDPGGFTGELF	TRBV7-2	TRBD2
ASSFFATSGNEQF	TRBV5-5	TRBD2
ASSLGGINTGELF	TRBV7-3	.
ASSQRGGGLAKNIQY	TRBV3-1/TRBV3-2	TRBD2
ASSLGEGSGYNEQF	TRBV5-1	.